A single sample gave rise to the 8 T cell receptor beta chains below, sequenced in a study of early T cells in non-severe SARS-CoV-2 infection. MiXCR, run by TCRdb on the 5' RACE reads, gives a single entry per CDR3 protein. The profile shows around 30,000 distinct CDR3 sequences, 5.4% of them singletons. Sequencing was carried out using whole blood. The receptors were gathered from an adult who was a healthcare worker with PCR-confirmed SARS-CoV-2 infection or an uninfected control (not recorded which).

This clonotype was seen at least ten times. The V and J genes are TRBV6-1 and TRBJ2-3; 9 nucleotides match TRBD2. Germline CDR1 MNHNS, CDR2 SASEGT. With V trimmed by 6 bases and J by 0 bases, 16 bases remained unmatched. The CDR3 runs to 19 residues. DNA of the CDR3: TGTGCCAGCAGCTCGGGAACCAGACTAGCGGTTGCTAGCACAGATACGCAGTATTTT. It specifies CASSSGTRLAVASTDTQYF.

This clonotype has ten or more counts. This sequence joins TRBV9 and TRBJ2-1; D may be TRBD1 (6 bases). V lost 0 bases and J lost 6, with 10 bases in between. Germline V gene data show CDR1 as SGDLS and CDR2 as YYNGEE. There are 14 residues in the CDR3. In DNA form, the CDR3 reads TGTGCCAGCAGCGTAGGGGCAGGGGCCAATGAGCAGTTCTTC. It yields the protein CASSVGAGANEQFF.

This clonotype showed up many times. The genes are TRBV19 and TRBJ1-4; D uncertain. This CDR3 is built from 12 residues. The germline gives CDR1 LNHDA, CDR2 SQIVND (reference sequence). The V gene lost 5 bases and the J gene lost 10 bases, with 11 bases spanning the gap. The CDR3 is CASSAIGGKLFF. Here the CDR3 DNA reads TGTGCCAGTAGTGCGATAGGTGGAAAACTGTTTTTT.

This clonotype was seen repeatedly, ten times or more. CDR3 in amino acids: CASSHRTENTEAFF. DNA for the CDR3: TGTGCCAGCAGCCATAGGACGGAGAACACTGAAGCTTTCTTT. The chain uses TRBV5-4 and TRBJ1-1; no clear D gene. Germline V gives CDR1 SGHNT, CDR2 YYREEE (reference sequence). V was clipped by 4 bases and J by 1 base, with 11 bases between them. This CDR3 comprises 14 residues.

This clonotype was seen a few times. The V call is TRBV28, the J call TRBJ2-1; unclear D gene. Trimming pared 5 bases from V and 0 bases from J, leaving 14 bases between. Germline lookup yields CDR1 MDHEN and CDR2 SYDVKM. The CDR3 loop spans 16 amino acids. This CDR3 is CASSPWGVDSYNEQFF. In DNA form, the CDR3 reads TGTGCCAGCAGTCCCTGGGGTGTTGACTCCTACAATGAGCAGTTCTTC.

As to this clonotype: A much larger clone differs from this one at a single base, so this may be a read error. This sequence joins TRBV7-6 and TRBJ2-3; D is perhaps TRBD1 (6 bases). This CDR3 is 16 amino acids long. Germline V gene lookup returns CDR1 SGHVS and CDR2 FNYEAQ. The CDR3 sequence is CANSPRQVVQGGTQYF. The CDR3 region has the DNA TGTGCCAACAGCCCGAGACAGGTCGTACAGGGTGGTACGCAGTATTTT.

J is TRBJ2-3 and V is TRBV30, with D unresolved. Germline loops: CDR1 GTSNPN, CDR2 SVGIG (reference sequence). V lost 1 base to trimming and J lost 7 bases, with 6 bases between them. This CDR3 comprises 11 residues. CDR3 loop: CAWSAQYTQYF. The CDR3 DNA is TGTGCCTGGAGTGCTCAGTATACGCAGTATTTT.

This sequence joins TRBV18 and TRBJ2-5; D unclear. There are 13 residues in the CDR3. The V end lost 6 bases, the J end lost 2 bases, and 10 bases lay between the germline ends. Per the germline V gene, CDR1 is KGHSH and CDR2 is LQKENI. The CDR3 DNA reads as TGTGCCAGCTCCCCGTCGCGTCAAGAGACCCAGTACTTC. It codes for CASSPSRQETQYF.